The entry below describes one T cell receptor beta chain. This record comes from a study of control samples from healthy donors and cancer patients. With 0 bases clipped from V and 5 bases from J, the junction kept 7 bases outside the gene matches. CDR1 is SGDLS and CDR2 is YYNGEE in the germline V gene. The length of the CDR3 is 16 residues. Data came from immunoSEQ multiplex PCR; TCRdb stores just in-frame clones and leaves some out. Among 120,000 or so clones listed, roughly 91% were seen once. This clonotype was sampled from a man between 35 and 55 years old in good health. The sequenced sample consisted of blood. This chain links TRBV9 with TRBJ1-1, with 10 bases lining up with TRBD1. The chain's CDR3 is CASSVVRTGGGTEAFF. The DNA for the CDR3 is TGTGCCAGCAGCGTAGTTCGGACAGGGGGTGGGACTGAAGCTTTCTTT.